This TCR beta chain came from a study of long-term antiretroviral therapy in people with HIV. With respect to this clone: An end of the junction does not agree with germline; a read error may underlie this.

The V gene's germline CDR1 is PRHDT and CDR2 FYEKMQ (reference sequence). The CDR3 loop spans 15 amino acids. Assay version v3.0 of immunoSEQ was used, and it was run at survey level. The table came from immunoSEQ multiplex PCR; TCRdb's copy has only in-frame clones and leaves some out. The sample records some 28,000 clones, around three quarters being singletons. The chain links TRBV13 to TRBJ2-6; the D gene is possibly TRBD1 (6 bases). This sequence was found in a man aged 35 to 55 with HIV. The sequenced sample was unsorted PBMCs, obtained 0.3 years after starting antiretroviral therapy. The CDR3 loop is CASSVGGSGANVLTF. The CDR3 DNA sequence: TGTGCCAGCAGCGTAGGGGGCTCTGGGGCCAACGTCCTGACTTTC. Combining the CDR3 with reference TRBV13 and TRBJ2-6 gives the whole variable domain AAGVIQSPRHLIKEKRETATLKCYPIPRHDTVYWYQQGPGQDPQFLISFYEKMQSDKGSIPDRFSAQQFSDYHSELNMSSLELGDSALYFCASSVGGSGANVLTFGAGSRLTVL.